Here is one T cell receptor (beta chain) with its context. Its cognate antigen is unknown. This sample was included in a study of cytomegalovirus exposure and HLA in healthy donors. In the PCR, 60 Vbeta and 13 Jbeta primers were used. The method was immunoSEQ multiplex PCR; TCRdb's version includes in-frame clones alone and lacks a portion of them. The sample carries around 110,000 clones, 9% to 10% recorded once. Study-level points and caveats: Later, an analysis found that common viral pathogens appeared to be linked with several of the most significant clusters. Later analysis reportedly placed an Asian-associated ancestry cluster below the roughly 600-donor mean in N-insertions. Later analysis found that TCR beta chains associated with HLA were more clonally expanded than other, equally common chains.

Trimming took off 4 bases at V and 4 bases at J, with 12 bases between the two ends. Germline assignment: CDR1 GTSNPN and CDR2 SVGIG (reference sequence). The CDR3 length is 13 residues. The gene calls are TRBV30 and TRBJ2-3; no reliable D call. The receptor's source is a young man in good health and CMV-seronegative. Sequencing was performed on PBMCs. The CDR3 nucleotides are TGTGCCTGGAAGAAGCAATTGCCAGATACGCAGTATTTT. This encodes CAWKKQLPDTQYF.